Below, 21 T cell receptor beta chains from the same sample are listed, as sequenced in a study of shared clonotypes between healthy human individuals. Clones were sequenced by immunoSEQ multiplex PCR, and TCRdb holds only the in-frame ones, with some missing. The sample comprises around 980,000 clones, about four fifths of which are singletons, and 0.5% to 0.65% rests with the top ten. Sequencing was performed on memory CD4+ T cells from PBMCs. Subset defined: CD45RA-negative fraction. The receptors derive from a man between 18 and 29 years old in good health. Some clones in this sample may be carry-over from other donors' samples.

The gene calls are TRBV27 and TRBJ2-7; no clear D gene. V lost 6 bases, J lost 2 bases, and 14 bases lay in between. CDR1 is MNHEY and CDR2 is SMNVEV in the germline V gene (reference sequence). The CDR3 loop spans 14 amino acids. The CDR3 nucleotides are TGTGCCAGCAGACCCGCAGGTCGCGCCTACGAGCAGTACTTC. Translation: CASRPAGRAYEQYF.

This clone was observed once. The chain has TRBV7-9 and TRBJ2-1; D unresolved. Trimming pared 4 bases from V and 7 bases from J, leaving 17 bases between. Germline CDR1 reads SEHNR; CDR2 reads FQNEAQ (reference sequence). This CDR3 spans 15 amino acids. CDR3 loop: CASSSSSRSRNEQFF. CDR3 coding DNA: TGTGCCAGCAGCTCTTCCTCACGGAGTAGGAATGAGCAGTTCTTC.

The rearrangement links TRBV5-5 to TRBJ2-7, with 10 bases fitting TRBD1. The CDR3 runs 17 residues. J was trimmed by 2 bases and V by 4 bases; bases with no gene match: 12. The germline gives CDR1 SGHKS, CDR2 YYEKEE (reference sequence). CDR3 amino acids: CASSRPGTGVDTYEQYF. CDR3 bases: TGTGCCAGCAGCCGTCCCGGGACAGGGGTGGACACCTACGAGCAGTACTTC.

The V call is TRBV7-2, the J call TRBJ2-7; TRBD2 matches 7 bases. Trimming cost V 5 bases and J 4 bases; bases outside gene matches: 8. The CDR3 covers 14 residues. Looked up from germline, CDR1 is SGHTA and CDR2 is FQGNSA. The CDR3 bases are TGTGCCAGCAGCCCCTTCGCGGGAGAGTACGAGCAGTACTTC. It yields the protein CASSPFAGEYEQYF. Filled out from reference TRBV7-2 and TRBJ2-7, the complete variable domain reads GAGVSQSPSNKVTEKGKDVELRCDPISGHTALYWYRQSLGQGLEFLIYFQGNSAPDKSGLPSDRFSAERTGGSVSTLTIQRTQQEDSAVYLCASSPFAGEYEQYFGPGTRLTVT.

The chain has TRBV7-8 and TRBJ2-1; 13 bases line up with TRBD2. The V gene end was trimmed by 3 bases and the J gene end by 15 bases; junction bases not matched to a gene: 23. Per germline, CDR1 SGHVS and CDR2 FQNEAQ. The CDR3 covers 19 residues. CDR3 sequence: CASSFSPGTSGVRISKVFF. CDR3 bases: TGTGCCAGCAGCTTCTCGCCCGGGACTAGCGGGGTAAGGATCAGTAAGGTGTTCTTC.

The V gene is TRBV7-3, the J gene TRBJ1-1; no reliable D call. V was trimmed by 2 bases and J by 3 bases, leaving 7 bases between them. The length of the CDR3 is 13 residues. Germline values: CDR1 SGHTA, CDR2 FQGTGA. CDR3 residues: CASSLVPYTEAFF. The CDR3 region has the DNA TGTGCCAGCAGCTTAGTCCCCTACACTGAAGCTTTCTTT.

The genes are TRBV5-4 and TRBJ2-1, with 8 nucleotides matching TRBD2. The CDR3 sequence is 16 residues long. The V gene's germline CDR1 is SGHNT and CDR2 YYREEE (reference sequence). J gave up 0 bases and V 5 bases, and 7 bases lay outside the gene matches. CDR3 residues: CASSPGGAPSYNEQFF. The CDR3 DNA reads as TGTGCCAGCAGTCCGGGAGGGGCCCCCTCCTACAATGAGCAGTTCTTC.

This clone was counted between two and nine times. The chain couples TRBV21-1 to TRBJ2-7; the table calls TRBD2, which could not be checked here. TRBV21-1 is annotated as a pseudogene. The CDR3 length is 17 residues. The CDR3 reads CASSKAGIHDVSYEQYF. The CDR3 DNA is TGTGCCAGCAGCAAAGCCGGGATCCATGATGTCTCCTACGAGCAGTACTTC.

J is TRBJ1-5 and V is TRBV7-2, with 7 positions matching TRBD1. Germline loops: CDR1 SGHTA, CDR2 FQGNSA. The CDR3 contains 15 residues. The V gene end was trimmed by 5 bases and the J gene end by 3 bases; junction bases not matched to a gene: 7. The CDR3 is CASSPHGQDNQPQHF. In DNA, the CDR3 is TGTGCCAGCAGCCCTCACGGACAGGACAATCAGCCCCAGCATTTT.

The chain links TRBV30 to TRBJ1-2; tentative D call: TRBD1 (5 bases). Germline CDR1 and CDR2: GTSNPN and SVGIG (reference sequence). Deletions cut 0 bases from V and 8 bases from J, with 13 bases between. The CDR3 loop spans 13 amino acids. CDR3 sequence: CAWSVKGPRGYTF. CDR3 DNA sequence: TGTGCCTGGAGTGTAAAGGGGCCTCGGGGCTACACCTTC.

The V and J genes are TRBV19 and TRBJ2-1; 14 bases align to TRBD2. Germline assignment: CDR1 LNHDA and CDR2 SQIVND (reference sequence). This CDR3 is built from 18 residues. The junction had 10 bases not matched to a gene; V was cut back by 1 base and J by 8 bases. The CDR3, as DNA: TGTGCCAGTAGTATAGGTCGACTAGCGGGAGGGCCTGGTGATGAGCAGTTCTTC. It specifies CASSIGRLAGGPGDEQFF.

The sample holds one count of this clone. The rearrangement joins TRBV7-2 to TRBJ2-7; D remains ambiguous. This CDR3 is 15 amino acids long. Trimming cost V 4 bases and J 0 bases, with 13 bases left between them. The germline CDR1 and CDR2 sequences are SGHTA and FQGNSA. This CDR3 is CASSSWGEFSYEQYF. In nucleotides, the CDR3 is TGTGCCAGCAGCTCCTGGGGTGAATTCTCCTACGAGCAGTACTTC. Filled out from reference TRBV7-2 and TRBJ2-7, the complete variable domain reads GAGVSQSPSNKVTEKGKDVELRCDPISGHTALYWYRQSLGQGLEFLIYFQGNSAPDKSGLPSDRFSAERTGGSVSTLTIQRTQQEDSAVYLCASSSWGEFSYEQYFGPGTRLTVT.

The chain recombines TRBV5-1 with TRBJ2-1; D is possibly TRBD1 or TRBD2 (5 bases each). Germline values: CDR1 SGHRS, CDR2 YFSETQ. V gave up 1 base and J gave up 6 bases, with 14 bases separating them. CDR3 length equals 15 residues. CDR3 region: CASSLSGLGTNEQFF. CDR3 DNA: TGCGCCAGCAGCTTGAGTGGGTTGGGGACCAATGAGCAGTTCTTC.

The rearrangement joins TRBV5-5 to TRBJ2-7, with a weak D call TRBD1 (5 bases). CDR3 length equals 13 residues. Deletions cut 3 bases from V and 7 bases from J, with 14 bases between. Germline-derived CDR1 and CDR2 are SGHKS and YYEKEE (reference sequence). The CDR3 region is CASSYPGIEEQYF. The CDR3 DNA reads TGTGCCAGCAGCTACCCAGGGATTGAGGAGCAGTACTTC.

This clone was seen many times. The same CDR3 also results from other DNA sequences found in this sample. The J gene is TRBJ2-4, the V gene TRBV29-1, with 7 bases lining up with TRBD1. V shed 1 base and J 6 bases; nucleotides not matched to a gene: 0. The CDR3 spans 12 residues. Per germline, CDR1 SQVTM and CDR2 ANQGSEA. The CDR3 DNA reads as TGCAGCGTTGAAGGGGACAGAAACATTCAGTACTTC. This translates into CSVEGDRNIQYF. The full variable domain, its missing parts supplied by reference TRBV29-1 and TRBJ2-4, is SAVISQKPSRDICQRGTSLTIQCQVDSQVTMMFWYRQQPGQSLTLIATANQGSEATYESGFVIDKFPISRPNLTFSTLTVSNMSPEDSSIYLCSVEGDRNIQYFGAGTRLSVL.

V and J are TRBV6-1 and TRBJ1-1; D is undetermined. This CDR3 comprises 15 residues. From germline, CDR1 is MNHNS and CDR2 SASEGT. Trimming cost V 4 bases and J 1 base, with 13 bases left between them. For the CDR3, the DNA is TGTGCCAGCAGTGGATCAGCAGGCTCGAACACTGAAGCTTTCTTT. Translated: CASSGSAGSNTEAFF.

The chain links TRBV6-5 to TRBJ2-5; 8 bases fit TRBD1. The germline V gene encodes CDR1 MNHEY and CDR2 SVGAGI. V was pared by 5 bases and J by 5 bases, with 7 bases of the junction left unmatched. This CDR3 has 14 residues. DNA for the CDR3: TGTGCCAGCAGTCCGCCGAGACAGGGGGAGACCCAGTACTTC. Its translation: CASSPPRQGETQYF.

This clone was detected once. The J gene is TRBJ1-3, the V gene TRBV5-1; D not certain. This CDR3 has 16 residues. V was trimmed by 1 base and J by 0 bases, leaving 11 bases between them. Looked up from germline, CDR1 is SGHRS and CDR2 is YFSETQ. The CDR3, as DNA: TGCGCCAGCAGCTTGCAAGACCGGGGCTCTGGAAACACCATATATTTT. Translation: CASSLQDRGSGNTIYF.

The V call is TRBV5-6, the J call TRBJ2-3; no firm D call. V was trimmed by 4 bases and J by 2 bases, leaving 8 bases between them. CDR3 length equals 13 residues. Looked up from germline, CDR1 is SGHDT and CDR2 is YYEEEE. This CDR3 reads CASSKVITDTQYF. In DNA, the CDR3 is TGTGCCAGCAGCAAGGTTATCACAGATACGCAGTATTTT.

The table lists this clone with a few counts. V usage is TRBV2 and J usage is TRBJ1-2; possibly TRBD1 for D (6 bases). Germline CDR1 reads SNHLY; CDR2 reads FYNNEI. This CDR3 spans 11 amino acids. V was pared by 5 bases and J by 10 bases, with 11 bases between. The CDR3: CASSQGGDYTF. The CDR3 DNA sequence: TGTGCCAGCAGTCAAGGGGGGGACTACACCTTC.

Comments on this clone: Other DNA sequences of this sample code for an identical CDR3. This chain connects TRBV9 to TRBJ2-3; D tentatively reads TRBD1 or TRBD2 (5 bases each). CDR3 length: 12 amino acids. The germline V gene has CDR1 SGDLS and CDR2 YYNGEE. The germline V and J ends were trimmed by 7 bases and 6 bases, with 12 bases remaining between them. CDR3 residues: CASSPEGDTQYF. Written as DNA, the CDR3 is TGTGCCAGCTCCCCAGAGGGGGATACGCAGTATTTT.